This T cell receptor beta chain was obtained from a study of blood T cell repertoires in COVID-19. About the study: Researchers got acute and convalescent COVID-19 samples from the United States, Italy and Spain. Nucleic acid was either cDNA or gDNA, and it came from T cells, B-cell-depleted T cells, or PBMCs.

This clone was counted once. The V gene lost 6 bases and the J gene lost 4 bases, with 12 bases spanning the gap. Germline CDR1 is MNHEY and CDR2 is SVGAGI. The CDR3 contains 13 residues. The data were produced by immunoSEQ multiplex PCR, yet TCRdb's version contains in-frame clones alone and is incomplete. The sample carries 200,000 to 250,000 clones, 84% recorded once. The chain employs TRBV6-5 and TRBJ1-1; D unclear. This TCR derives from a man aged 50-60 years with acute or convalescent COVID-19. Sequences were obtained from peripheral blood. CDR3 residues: CASSTREVTEAFF. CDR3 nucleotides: TGTGCCAGCAGCACTAGGGAGGTCACTGAAGCTTTCTTT.